A single sample is the source of the 5 T cell receptor beta chains below, sequenced in a study of T-cell memory formation after mild COVID-19. TCRdb re-called the 5' RACE reads with MiXCR, one entry per CDR3 protein. The top ten clones hold 20% to 25% of a sample with roughly 370,000 distinct CDR3 sequences, about 17% of them seen once. Sequenced input: PBMCs or a T cell subset sorted from them (not recorded which). The receptors were gathered from a man younger than 35 who had mild COVID-19 (a few samples of this study predate the infection). Cell type and time point are not known.

This clonotype was seen many times. The J gene is TRBJ1-6, the V gene TRBV12-3 or TRBV12-4, with D uncertain. The germline V and J ends were trimmed by 6 bases and 13 bases, with 19 bases remaining between them. The CDR3 loop spans 14 amino acids. This chain's CDR3 is CASSPTGPGPPLHF. CDR3 DNA sequence: TGTGCCAGCAGCCCGACCGGTCCCGGGCCGCCCCTCCACTTT.

The chain joins TRBV7-9 to TRBJ2-4; 7 bases map to TRBD1. This CDR3 is 12 amino acids long. Per germline, CDR1 SEHNR and CDR2 FQNEAQ (reference sequence). Unmatched junction bases numbered 4, after V lost 1 base and J lost 13 bases. CDR3 nucleotides: TGTGCCAGCAGCTTAGGAGGGGACAGACAGTACTTC. This codes for CASSLGGDRQYF.

This clonotype was seen more than once but under ten times. The rearrangement joins TRBV27 to TRBJ2-7; TRBD1 aligns across 9 bases. CDR1 and CDR2 (germline): MNHEY, SMNVEV (reference sequence). The CDR3 has 16 residues. J lost 2 bases, V lost 5 bases, and 10 bases had no gene match. The CDR3 region is CASSVKQGAIPYEQYF. For the CDR3, the DNA is TGTGCCAGCAGTGTAAAACAGGGGGCCATACCCTACGAGCAGTACTTC.

V usage is TRBV5-1 and J usage is TRBJ2-3, with D tentatively TRBD1 (5 bases). Trimming pared 4 bases from V and 2 bases from J, leaving 14 bases between. Looked up from germline, CDR1 is SGHRS and CDR2 is YFSETQ. This CDR3 spans 15 amino acids. For the CDR3, the DNA is TGCGCCAGCAGCACCAACACAGGAAACACAGATACGCAGTATTTT. It codes for CASSTNTGNTDTQYF.

This sequence joins TRBV4-3 and TRBJ1-6; TRBD1 matches at 7 bases. The CDR3 extends over 16 amino acids. V shed 4 bases and J 0 bases; nucleotides not matched to a gene: 3. Germline lookup yields CDR1 LGHNA and CDR2 YSLEER. The CDR3 DNA sequence: TGCGCCAGCAGCCGAGGACAGGTCTCCTATAATTCACCCCTCCACTTT. The encoded protein is CASSRGQVSYNSPLHF.